The present T cell receptor beta chain was sequenced within a study of beta chain features in type 1 diabetes. Expressed TCRB transcripts were sequenced after all isolated RNA was converted to cDNA. Here immunoSEQ multiplex PCR was the method, and the copy in TCRdb shows in-frame clones only, minus some. The sample records roughly 250,000 clones, 9.6% being singletons. Every donor provided one heparinised blood draw, which averaged approximately 120 mL. The CDR3 loop spans 14 amino acids. Germline loops: CDR1 MNHNY, CDR2 SVGAGI (reference sequence). This clone has only a few counts. The sample comprised naive CD4+ T cells from blood. This chain links TRBV6-6 with TRBJ2-5, with 9 bases fitting TRBD1. The assigned J gene may be wrong: the sequence end matches TRBJ2-7 better. This TCR derives from a young woman in good health. CDR3 coding DNA: TGTGCCAGCATTAACAGGGGGCCCCCCTACGAGCAGTACTTC. This translates into CASINRGPPYEQYF.